The TCR beta chain described here comes from a study of T cell repertoires in ileal Crohn's disease. Looking at the study overall: Every patient was operated on for stricturing (61%) or penetrating (about 40%) complications. About half received postoperative treatment, approximately 12 with thiopurines and 15 to 20 anti-TNF. Findings and limits, study-wide: Compared with CD4 T cells, sorted CD8 cells carried more expanded clones.

Each sample's TCRB immunosequencing used roughly 500 nanograms of biopsy DNA. TCRdb keeps only in-frame clones here, not all; method: immunoSEQ multiplex PCR. The table records roughly 13,000 clones, nearly 90% of them present only once. V lost 5 bases to trimming and J lost 2 bases, with 13 bases between them. This CDR3 is built from 16 residues. In germline, CDR1 is SGHAT, CDR2 FQNNGV. Remarks on this clone: Its target is unknown.

The clonotype was recovered from an adult with Crohn's disease. J is TRBJ2-6 and V is TRBV11-2; a weak D match, TRBD2 (6 bases). Source material: ileal tissue. In DNA form, the CDR3 reads TGTGCCAGCAGCCCAGAGGCGGGGACTGGGGCCAACGTCCTGACTTTC. Amino acid sequence: CASSPEAGTGANVLTF.